Below are 27 T cell receptor beta chains sequenced from a single sample in a study of T-cell reconstitution after alpha-beta-depleted transplantation in children. Unique molecular identifiers were incorporated into the prepared TCRbeta library. From the PCR reads, TCRdb called clonotypes with MiXCR, one entry per CDR3 protein. The sample includes roughly 180,000 distinct CDR3 sequences, roughly 11% of them seen just once. This sample comprised PBMCs, obtained before TCRalphabeta/CD19-depleted stem cell transplant. The receptors were sampled from a boy aged 2-9 years with acute myeloid leukemia, due to receive a stem cell transplant.

This clonotype appeared many times. The CDR3 DNA is TGTGCCAGCAGCCCTCCGGAATCCTACGAGCAGTACTTC. Translation gives CASSPPESYEQYF. The gene calls are TRBV7-9 and TRBJ2-7, with D unresolved. The CDR3 sequence is 13 residues long. The V gene lost 5 bases and the J gene lost 1 base, with 9 bases spanning the gap. CDR1 is SEHNR, CDR2 FQNEAQ, per germline (reference sequence).

The V call is TRBV6-1, the J call TRBJ1-4; 8 bases fit TRBD1. Looked up from germline, CDR1 is MNHNS and CDR2 is SASEGT. J lost 10 bases, V lost 3 bases, and 13 bases had no gene match. The CDR3 sequence is 16 residues long. CDR3 region: CASSEPTGTGSGKLFF. CDR3 DNA sequence: TGTGCCAGCAGTGAGCCCACCGGGACAGGCTCCGGAAAACTGTTTTTT.

In its sample, this clonotype was seen many times. The chain couples TRBV2 to TRBJ2-3; D may match TRBD1 or TRBD2 (6 bases each). The germline V and J ends were trimmed by 6 bases and 0 bases, with 10 bases remaining between them. This CDR3 has 14 residues. CDR1 and CDR2 from the germline V gene are SNHLY and FYNNEI. The CDR3 sequence: CASSGGLSTDTQYF. The CDR3 coding sequence is TGTGCCAGCAGCGGGGGCTTGAGCACAGATACGCAGTATTTT.

This clonotype was recorded at least ten times. The rearrangement joins TRBV5-6 to TRBJ1-3, with D possibly TRBD1 on 5 matching bases. The germline V gene encodes CDR1 SGHDT and CDR2 YYEEEE. Between the trimmed V and J ends, which lost 6 bases and 0 bases, there was a span of 10 bases. The CDR3 contains 14 residues. In DNA form, the CDR3 reads TGTGCCAGCACGGGGCGGGGCTCTGGAAACACCATATATTTT. Residues: CASTGRGSGNTIYF.

This clonotype came up many times. This rearrangement joins TRBV7-2 to TRBJ2-2; D remains ambiguous. V lost 5 bases and J lost 2, with 6 bases in between. The CDR3 totals 13 residues. The germline V gene encodes CDR1 SGHTA and CDR2 FQGNSA. In DNA form, the CDR3 reads TGTGCCAGCAGCACTACTAACACCGGGGAGCTGTTTTTT. This codes for CASSTTNTGELFF.

This clonotype occurred many times. The chain recombines TRBV12-3 or TRBV12-4 with TRBJ2-2, with no clear D. The V and J ends lost 6 bases and 0 bases respectively, with 11 bases between them. This CDR3 comprises 15 residues. CDR3 residues: CASSPRRANTGELFF. CDR3 coding DNA: TGTGCCAGCAGCCCGCGCAGAGCGAACACCGGGGAGCTGTTTTTT.

This clonotype was seen at least ten times. V and J are TRBV6-5 and TRBJ1-6, with 11 bases matching TRBD1. The germline V gene encodes CDR1 MNHEY and CDR2 SVGAGI. The CDR3 is made up of 14 amino acids. Losses at the gene ends were 4 bases for V and 8 bases for J; bases not matched to a gene: 1. The CDR3 nucleotides are TGTGCCAGCAGTTGGGACAGGGGGTATTCACCCCTCCACTTT. This gives the protein CASSWDRGYSPLHF.

Ten or more counts support this clonotype. The chain couples TRBV6-1 to TRBJ1-5; 7 bases fit TRBD1. In germline, CDR1 is MNHNS, CDR2 SASEGT. Trimming took 5 bases from V and 6 from J; bases not matched to a gene: 4. The CDR3 has 13 residues. The CDR3 nucleotides are TGTGCCAGCAGTCGAGGGGGCCGTCAGCCCCAGCATTTT. As protein: CASSRGGRQPQHF.

This clonotype was seen at least ten times. The chain is built from TRBV20-1 and TRBJ2-2; D unresolved. This CDR3 region has 13 residues. Between the trimmed V and J ends, which lost 1 base and 5 bases, there was a span of 8 bases. The V gene's germline CDR1 is DFQATT and CDR2 SNEGSKA (reference sequence). CDR3 DNA sequence: TGCAGTGCTAGAGTCATTCAGACCGGGGAGCTGTTTTTT. Residues: CSARVIQTGELFF.

Notes on this clonotype: It may be a read error: a sequence one base away is much more abundant. CDR3 protein: CASSQDRLAGSGETQYF. CDR3 coding DNA: TGTGCCAGCAGCCAAGATCGGCTAGCGGGATCCGGGGAGACCCAGTACTTC. The gene calls are TRBV3-1 and TRBJ2-5; 9 bases agree with TRBD2. The germline CDR1 and CDR2 sequences are LGHDT and YNNKEL (reference sequence). The V segment lost 0 bases and the J segment 5 bases; nucleotides outside the gene matches: 10. The CDR3 runs to 17 residues.

The table lists this clonotype with many counts. The chain carries TRBV5-1 and TRBJ2-3, with D uncertain. The V end was cut by 4 bases, the J end by 1 base, with 7 bases between. CDR3 length: 13 residues. CDR1 SGHRS and CDR2 YFSETQ come from the germline V gene. CDR3: CASSHQRTDTQYF. The DNA of the CDR3 is TGCGCCAGCAGCCATCAACGCACAGATACGCAGTATTTT.

CDR3 sequence (DNA): TGTGCCAGCAATGGGGTAGCGGGAGTGCTGGGGGGTGAGGTTGAGTACTTC. As protein: CASNGVAGVLGGEVEYF. The rearrangement joins TRBV2 to TRBJ2-5; 9 nucleotides align to TRBD2. Germline-derived CDR1 and CDR2 are SNHLY and FYNNEI. The CDR3 is 17 amino acids. Germline trimming cut 7 bases from V and 12 bases from J; bases unmatched to any gene: 24.

This clonotype was recorded at least ten times. The rearrangement links TRBV18 to TRBJ1-1, with a tentative D call TRBD1 (5 bases). The CDR3 covers 13 residues. V was shortened by 1 base and J by 4 bases, with 7 bases between the two germline ends. Germline assignment: CDR1 KGHSH and CDR2 LQKENI. The CDR3 DNA is TGTGCCAGCTCACCACAGGGGAGCACTGAAGCTTTCTTT. Its translation is CASSPQGSTEAFF. The variable domain in full, with the rest retrieved from reference TRBV18 and TRBJ1-1, is NAGVMQNPRHLVRRRGQEARLRCSPMKGHSHVYWYRQLPEEGLKFMVYLQKENIIDESGMPKERFSAEFPKEGPSILRIQQVVRGDSAAYFCASSPQGSTEAFFGQGTRLTVV.

This clonotype was counted at least ten times. This chain connects TRBV20-1 to TRBJ2-7; weak D call: TRBD2 (5 bases). CDR3 size: 15 residues. Deletions cut 1 base from V and 2 bases from J, with 15 bases between. Germline V gene sequence: CDR1 DFQATT, CDR2 SNEGSKA (reference sequence). The CDR3 protein is CSARVEREATYEQYF. The CDR3 DNA follows: TGCAGTGCTAGAGTGGAACGGGAAGCTACCTACGAGCAGTACTTC.

This clonotype showed up many times. The J gene is TRBJ1-1, the V gene TRBV4-2; maybe TRBD1 (6 bases). Germline V gene sequence: CDR1 LGHNA, CDR2 YNFKEQ. CDR3 length: 16 amino acids. Trimming took off 0 bases at V and 1 base at J, with 12 bases between the two ends. The CDR3 sequence: CASSQDPKTGNTEAFF. In DNA form, the CDR3 reads TGTGCCAGCAGCCAAGATCCGAAGACAGGGAACACTGAAGCTTTCTTT.

This clonotype has only a few counts. This chain joins TRBV5-3 and TRBJ1-6, with D possibly being TRBD1 (5 bases). TRBV5-3 is designated an ORF whose function remains uncertain. The V end lost 9 bases, the J end lost 0 bases, and 19 bases lay between the germline ends. The CDR3 loop spans 17 amino acids. CDR3 bases: TGTGCCATGAGCTTGGGGCACCGGAGCTCCTATAATTCACCCCTCCACTTT. As protein: CAMSLGHRSSYNSPLHF.

The sample holds many counts of this clonotype. The chain joins TRBV7-6 to TRBJ2-1, with 7 bases aligning to TRBD2. Germline trimming cut 0 bases from V and 4 bases from J; bases unmatched to any gene: 3. Germline values: CDR1 SGHVS, CDR2 FNYEAQ. This CDR3 has 15 amino acids. The DNA of the CDR3 is TGTGCCAGCAGCTTAGCGACTAGCCTGTACAATGAGCAGTTCTTC. Its protein product is CASSLATSLYNEQFF.

This clonotype was picked up many times. The genes are TRBV5-4 and TRBJ2-7, with D hard to call. V lost 0 bases to trimming and J lost 2 bases, with 6 bases between them. The CDR3 is 13 amino acids. The germline V gene has CDR1 SGHNT and CDR2 YYREEE (reference sequence). CDR3 coding DNA: TGTGCCAGCAGCTTGGCCGGGCCCTACGAGCAGTACTTC. Translation: CASSLAGPYEQYF.

In this sample, this clonotype turned up many times. The DNA for the CDR3 is TGTGCCAGCATCCTTACCCCCGCGGGGACCTATGGCTACACCTTC. It yields the protein CASILTPAGTYGYTF. This chain connects TRBV7-2 to TRBJ1-2; D perhaps matches TRBD1 (5 bases). The ends were cut back, 7 bases at V and 4 bases at J, with 19 bases in the middle. There are 15 residues in the CDR3. Looked up from germline, CDR1 is SGHTA and CDR2 is FQGNSA.

This clonotype was detected many times. The rearrangement links TRBV7-6 to TRBJ2-3; D possibly corresponds to TRBD2 (6 bases). The V gene's germline CDR1 is SGHVS and CDR2 FNYEAQ. CDR3 size: 15 residues. The ends were cut back, 5 bases at V and 4 bases at J, with 16 bases in the middle. This CDR3 reads CASSILGGSSDTQYF. CDR3 nucleotide sequence: TGTGCCAGCAGCATTCTGGGGGGATCGTCAGATACGCAGTATTTT.

This clonotype turned up a few times. The chain has TRBV13 and TRBJ1-6; unclear D gene. V lost 5 bases and J 9 bases, leaving 8 bases between the germline ends. This CDR3 is built from 12 residues. Germline CDR1 PRHDT, CDR2 FYEKMQ (reference sequence). This CDR3 is CASSHNFSPLHF. CDR3 nucleotide sequence: TGTGCCAGCAGCCACAATTTTTCACCCCTCCACTTT.

This clonotype was counted at least ten times. The chain is built from TRBV9 and TRBJ2-6; D is perhaps TRBD1 (6 bases). Per the germline V gene, CDR1 is SGDLS and CDR2 is YYNGEE. V was shortened by 4 bases and J by 0 bases, with 8 bases between the two germline ends. The CDR3 extends over 15 amino acids. CDR3: CASSPQGSGANVLTF. CDR3 bases: TGTGCCAGCAGCCCACAGGGCTCTGGGGCCAACGTCCTGACTTTC.

Ten or more counts support this clonotype. The gene calls are TRBV20-1 and TRBJ2-3; a possible D gene is TRBD2 (6 bases). This CDR3 comprises 13 residues. Trimming left V 7 bases short and J 1 base short, with 12 bases between. Germline V gene lookup returns CDR1 DFQATT and CDR2 SNEGSKA (reference sequence). As DNA, the CDR3 is TGCAGTGGCGCGGGATTCGGCACAGATACGCAGTATTTT. As protein: CSGAGFGTDTQYF.

This clonotype came up many times. This chain links TRBV5-1 with TRBJ1-5; 7 bases agree with TRBD1. This CDR3 is built from 16 residues. Germline assignment: CDR1 SGHRS and CDR2 YFSETQ. The ends lost 1 base at V and 3 bases at J; junction bases unmatched: 7. This CDR3 reads CASSLMGQGVNQPQHF. CDR3 bases: TGCGCCAGCAGCTTGATGGGTCAGGGGGTCAATCAGCCCCAGCATTTT.

This clonotype appeared many times. V usage is TRBV4-1 and J usage is TRBJ2-7; unclear D gene. The V gene lost 0 bases and the J gene lost 2 bases, with 5 bases spanning the gap. This CDR3 is 13 amino acids long. Germline CDR1 is MGHRA and CDR2 is YSYEKL. The CDR3 bases are TGCGCCAGCAGCCAAGACTGGACCTACGAGCAGTACTTC. Protein: CASSQDWTYEQYF.

This clonotype was counted at least ten times. The V call is TRBV4-1, the J call TRBJ2-3; TRBD2 aligns across 10 bases. Germline assignment: CDR1 MGHRA and CDR2 YSYEKL. The CDR3 length is 16 residues. V trimming: 4 bases; J trimming: 6 bases; junction bases outside the gene matches: 10. The CDR3 bases are TGCGCCAGCAGCCGAGTACTAGCGGGGTCTTTGGATACGCAGTATTTT. Amino acids: CASSRVLAGSLDTQYF.

This clonotype was observed at least ten times. The J gene is TRBJ2-5, the V gene TRBV12-3 or TRBV12-4, with 8 bases fitting TRBD2. This CDR3 is built from 15 residues. The V and J ends lost 6 bases and 4 bases, in that order; junction bases with no gene match: 10. CDR3 in amino acids: CASRFTSAGGETQYF. CDR3 sequence (DNA): TGTGCCAGCAGGTTCACTTCCGCGGGGGGAGAGACCCAGTACTTC.